The sequence of this T cell receptor beta chain was determined in a study of memory CD4+ T cells and cytomegalovirus serostatus. Study-wide background: Donors were healthy Belgian adults, 10 or so CMV seropositive and 24 seronegative. Study-level findings and limits: The CMV-associated TCR signature appears largely within the CD4+ memory repertoire.

This clone was found a few times. Antigen unknown. Per the study methods: After removing out-of-frame reads, 2 million to 2.5 million distinct TCRbeta sequences remained. TCRdb's table, derived via immunoSEQ multiplex PCR, lists solely in-frame clones and lacks some. V, J and clone size are those of that table, while D and trimming were read from the DNA. The sample lists some 41,000 clones, roughly 83% occurring once. Single viable CD3+CD4+CD8-CD45RO+ cells were sorted as the memory CD4+ T cells. The CDR3 consists of 16 residues. The germline V gene encodes CDR1 LNHDA and CDR2 SQIVND (reference sequence). With 7 bases removed from V and 0 bases from J, the gap between germline ends came to 16 bases.

The TCR sequence derives from an adult in good health and CMV-seronegative. The sequencing input was memory CD4+ T cells from blood. This sequence joins TRBV19 and TRBJ2-4; the D is unclear. The CDR3 sequence is CASNPGPKLAKNIQYF. CDR3 coding DNA: TGTGCCAGTAACCCAGGACCAAAACTAGCCAAAAACATTCAGTACTTC.